This T cell receptor (beta chain) was documented in a study of shared clonotypes between healthy human individuals. Study outcomes and limitations: A handful of donors showed sharing of approximately 5% of naive CD4 clonotypes.

Replicate PCRs from sorted subsets contained 200 ng DNA, which is around 30,000 T cell genomes. In the study's own analysis: There were no quality scores in the junction-only immunoSEQ sequences, so filtering differed. Repertoires were generated with immunoSEQ multiplex PCR, while TCRdb's copy carries only in-frame clones and drops some. D and trimming come from the DNA, and the V and J calls and clone size come from that table. The sample carries millions of clones, about 95% recorded once. Turning to this clone: Its antigen is unknown.

Only CD45RO-negative cells positively selected for CCR7 counted as naive CD8 cells, so terminally differentiated effector memory CD45RA+ cells were excluded. This CDR3 is built from 13 residues. CDR1 SGHAT and CDR2 FQNNGV come from the germline V gene. Trimming stripped 1 base from V and 3 bases from J, with 7 bases between. The chain carries TRBV11-2 and TRBJ2-7; D is unclear. Specimen: naive CD8+ T cells sorted from blood. This receptor was taken from a man younger than 35 in good health. CDR3 protein: CASSLADHYEQYF. The CDR3 nucleotides read TGTGCCAGCAGCTTAGCCGACCACTACGAGCAGTACTTC.